This T cell receptor beta chain was recovered during a study of OX40 agonist ivuxolimab in advanced cancers. Overall study context: Ivuxolimab, an agonist antibody against OX40 (CD134), was given to patients.

The germline V and J ends were trimmed by 6 bases and 4 bases, with 13 bases remaining between them. The CDR3 sequence is 13 residues long. Germline CDR1 reads SQVTM; CDR2 reads ANQGSEA. For this clone: Its antigen is still unknown.

Whole-study results and caveats: CD8+ T cells were the subset that, on average, had more expanded clones than CD4+.

TCRdb's copy holds only in-frame clones and misses some; the assay was immunoSEQ multiplex PCR. The sample has more than 85,000 clones; about 91% are singletons. The genes are TRBV29-1 and TRBJ1-5; perhaps TRBD1 as D (5 bases). The sequence derives from an adult with an advanced solid tumor such as melanoma, head and neck, liver or kidney cancer. The sample here was CD4+ or CD8+ T cells sorted from blood, taken in a trial of the OX40 agonist ivuxolimab. This CDR3 reads CSVAGTGNQPQHF. The CDR3 DNA sequence: TGCAGCGTAGCCGGGACTGGGAATCAGCCCCAGCATTTT.